The 10 T cell receptor beta chains below all came from one sample that was sequenced in a study of spatial heterogeneity in lung cancer. TCRdb passed the 5' RACE reads through MiXCR, listing each CDR3 protein once. In the table there are approximately 2,000 distinct CDR3 sequences, about 18% of which are singletons. Time point described: sample taken at primary tumor resection. Frozen PBMC, nontumor lung or tumor provided whole RNA, which was sequenced unsorted. The sample in question was PBMCs, obtained at surgery. The origin of the receptors is a male donor with early-stage non-small cell lung cancer.

This clonotype is deemed hyperexpanded. The chain carries TRBV7-9 and TRBJ2-2; no clear D. The germline V gene encodes CDR1 SEHNR and CDR2 FQNEAQ (reference sequence). The CDR3 consists of 17 residues. Trimming cost V 2 bases and J 0 bases, with 13 bases left between them. Here the CDR3 DNA reads TGTGCCAGCAGCTTAAATCCCGGACCTACGAACACCGGGGAGCTGTTTTTT. It yields the protein CASSLNPGPTNTGELFF.

By proportion, this clonotype is medium-sized. V gene TRBV28 combines with J gene TRBJ1-1; no firm D call. Trimming removed 4 bases from V and 6 bases from J, with 6 bases in between. The CDR3 is made up of 11 amino acids. In germline, CDR1 is MDHEN, CDR2 SYDVKM. CDR3 protein: CASSSMAEAFF. CDR3 coding DNA: TGTGCCAGCAGTTCGATGGCTGAAGCTTTCTTT.

This clonotype came up many times. The CDR3 coding sequence is TGTGCCAGCAGTCACCGGGACAGGGACCACAATGAGCAGTTCTTC. As protein: CASSHRDRDHNEQFF. The genes are TRBV6-5 and TRBJ2-1; 9 bases fit TRBD1. CDR1 is MNHEY, CDR2 SVGAGI, per germline. V lost 5 bases, J lost 5 bases, and 7 bases stayed unmatched. CDR3 size: 15 residues.

Relative to its sample, this clonotype is medium-sized. This chain connects TRBV27 to TRBJ2-2; unclear D gene. Per the germline V gene, CDR1 is MNHEY and CDR2 is SMNVEV (reference sequence). The CDR3 extends over 13 amino acids. The V end was cut by 7 bases, the J end by 4 bases, with 10 bases between. CDR3 bases: TGTGCCAGCACGGGCGAGGCCACCGGGGAGCTGTTTTTT. Translated: CASTGEATGELFF.

This clonotype occurred a few times. The genes are TRBV28 and TRBJ2-3, with D possibly TRBD2 on 5 matching bases. This CDR3 spans 16 amino acids. Germline V CDR1 and CDR2: MDHEN, SYDVKM. Trimming left V 4 bases short and J 6 bases short, with 20 bases between. The CDR3 nucleotides read TGTGCCAGCAGTTCCCCCCAGGAGGAACAAGTGGATACGCAGTATTTT. This gives the protein CASSSPQEEQVDTQYF.

This clonotype ranks as medium-sized. This chain connects TRBV7-6 to TRBJ1-1; unclear D gene. This CDR3 has 14 amino acids. V lost 3 bases to trimming and J lost 0 bases, with 8 bases between them. Germline V lookup: CDR1 SGHVS, CDR2 FNYEAQ. CDR3 sequence: CASSLEGLNTEAFF. The DNA for the CDR3 is TGTGCCAGCAGCTTGGAGGGCCTGAACACTGAAGCTTTCTTT.

Within the sample, this clonotype is medium-sized. The junction shows a germline mismatch at one end, possibly a read error. The chain recombines TRBV18 with TRBJ2-1, with TRBD2 matching over 8 bases. The germline gives CDR1 KGHSH, CDR2 LQKENI. The CDR3 contains 16 residues. The CDR3 spells CASSPWAGGPYNKQFF. In DNA, the CDR3 is TGTGCCAGCTCACCATGGGCGGGGGGACCGTACAATAAGCAGTTCTTC.

By share of the sample, this clonotype is medium-sized. The rearrangement links TRBV15 to TRBJ1-4; 9 bases map to TRBD1. J gave up 5 bases and V 1 base, and 8 bases lay outside the gene matches. CDR3 size: 17 residues. CDR1 is LNHNV, CDR2 YYDKDF, per germline (reference sequence). The CDR3 sequence: CATSRGGTGNRNEKLFF. CDR3 sequence (DNA): TGTGCCACCAGCAGAGGAGGGACAGGGAACCGGAATGAAAAACTGTTTTTT.

This clonotype is deemed medium-sized. The chain employs TRBV5-4 and TRBJ1-2; D remains ambiguous. CDR1 is SGHNT, CDR2 YYREEE, per germline (reference sequence). V lost 2 bases to trimming and J lost 6 bases, with 8 bases between them. The CDR3 covers 12 residues. CDR3 sequence (DNA): TGTGCCAGCAGCTTAGGGCCTGATGGCTACACCTTC. It encodes CASSLGPDGYTF.

The rearrangement links TRBV29-1 to TRBJ1-1; a possible D gene is TRBD1 (5 bases). The germline CDR1 and CDR2 sequences are SQVTM and ANQGSEA. CDR3 length: 14 amino acids. Deletions cut 4 bases from V and 4 bases from J, with 16 bases between. For the CDR3, the DNA is TGCAGCGTTGGTCACCCAGGGTTTGGCACTGAAGCTTTCTTT. As protein: CSVGHPGFGTEAFF.